The following is a T cell receptor (beta chain) sequence with its context. The data belong to a study of T cells in Graves' hyperthyroidism and ophthalmopathy. The source material, RNA transcripts, was used to amplify TCR beta CDR3 regions. Initially, a first-round RT-PCR of the TCR CDR3 employed the HTBI primer set. TCRdb re-derived calls from the multiplex PCR reads in MiXCR, one entry per CDR3 protein. This table has over 400,000 distinct CDR3 sequences, approximately 14% appearing once. The CDR3 contains 11 residues. Germline V gene data show CDR1 as LNHDA and CDR2 as SQIVND (reference sequence). The V gene lost 7 bases and the J gene lost 13 bases, with 15 bases spanning the gap.

The sequence was obtained from a man aged 18 to 30 with Graves' ophthalmopathy. V is TRBV19 and J is TRBJ2-3, with D perhaps TRBD2 (5 bases). Sequencing input: blood. CDR3 loop: CASTHSKREYF. The CDR3 region has the DNA TGTGCCAGTACCCACTCCAAGAGGGAGTATTTT.